This T cell receptor (beta chain) was retrieved from a study of cytomegalovirus exposure and HLA in healthy donors (dated by TCRdb to 2015 to 2018). Broadly, across the study: According to an earlier analysis of several hundred of the donors, about 179 million T cells yielded 90 million to 140 million unique TCR beta sequences and 250 to 350 Gb of sequence data. Roughly 300 gigabases of sequencing data and 70 million to 100 million unique TCR sequences made up an early release that covered nearly 650 HLA-typed donors. Among the roughly 390 genotyped donors, under 90% belonged to the genetic ancestry cluster associated with self-reported Caucasian donors. The aim of the study was to test whether cataloging public T cell receptors could identify signatures of past pathogen exposure. The study used immunosequencing to profile the T cell repertoires of hundreds of subjects and linked those repertoires to cytomegalovirus serostatus. A separate validation cohort of 90 to 150 different subjects was used in addition to the roughly 700-subject first cohort. To predict cytomegalovirus infection status, the study brought together high-throughput TCR immunosequencing, statistical association of individual TCRs with disease status, and machine learning. A later analysis re-analyzed previously published TCR beta repertoires from hundreds of donors and added high-resolution HLA genotyping to study TCR occurrence patterns. The later analysis used no new phenotypic data to find candidate immune exposures, relying instead on TCR beta sequences and their occurrence across donors. An earlier analysis of around 540 of the donors applied high-throughput TCR beta sequencing to assess whether each TCR beta V gene segment acted as functional or pseudogenic. Donor age, sex, ethnicity and CMV serostatus were compiled together with the repertoire data. A later genetic analysis took genome-wide SNP genotypes for about 55% of the 666 donors and used that subset as a discovery cohort. Every repertoire in the discovery cohort had been generated on one and the same sequencing platform. HLA typing included class I and class II loci at four-digit resolution. The number of typed donors differed by locus: about 620-630 for A, B, C, DRB1 and DQB1; 500 to 550 for DQA1; 606 for DPA1; and approximately 450 for DPB1. A handful of DR-DQ haplotypes were handled as single units for association and clustering because linkage in the cohort was strong. Among roughly 400 genotyped donors of the cohort, an average of roughly 230,000 unique TCR beta nucleotide sequences was sequenced per donor, of which 15% to 20% were non-productive.

V gives up 7 bases and J gives up 1 base, and the segment between their germline ends measures 13 bases. CDR1 and CDR2 (SNHLY, FYNNEI) derive from the germline V gene. The CDR3 runs 14 amino acids, cysteine and phenylalanine included. The CDR3 DNA has 42 bases and is translated from base 1. As concerns this clone: The target of this receptor is not known. No much larger clone is present one base from it, and per-base qualities are unavailable.

The cohort comprised 550 to 700 healthy bone marrow donors. At the time of sampling, every cohort member was nominally healthy, though immune exposures that went unrecorded were likely present. The donor was CMV seronegative and belonged to the group of around 400 seronegative cohort members. Every donor gave a peripheral blood sample, and the peripheral blood mononuclear cells from that sample were used for TCR beta sequencing. The Qiagen DNeasy Blood Extraction Kit was used to extract genomic DNA from the blood cell samples. Broad study findings and their caveats: Because some donors lacked HLA typing at each locus, the association tests relied only on the typed subset. Because counts were too low, around 17 rarely observed V segments, including chromosome 9 orphons, were left out of the earlier analysis of approximately 500 of the donors. Specific HLA alleles were associated with 16,951 TCR beta sequences at a false discovery rate of 0.05 in a later analysis. In a later analysis, HLA-associated TCR beta chains were found to be more clonally expanded and to have lower generation probabilities than equally common non-associated chains. Some IMGT-functional V segments, including TRBV6-2 and TRBV6-3, could not be told apart with the 87-base-pair reads, so those segments were excluded. When HLA alleles, especially DR and DQ, strongly co-occurred, attributing TCR associations to individual alleles was difficult. In a later analysis, TCR association rates were found to vary across HLA loci, with the most associated TCRs seen for DRB1 alleles and the fewest for HLA-C alleles. Only TCR beta chains were sequenced in this cohort, and the absence of alpha or paired-chain data limited detectable features. Most TCR sequences were seen in very few donors, while some public TCRs were found in many individuals. In a later analysis, most CMV-associated TCR beta chains were found to appear HLA-restricted, with HLA associations seemingly driven largely by CMV exposure. A group of highly shared sequence variants was considered likely to be a technical artifact of the sequencing pipeline. It was suggested by the authors that the approach could potentially be generalized to other disease states and immunological phenotypes. Correlated functional status among segregating V segments might reflect linkage disequilibrium, but an unknown experimental factor could not be ruled out. V-gene and J-gene trimming of TCR beta chains was associated with a missense DCLRE1C variant in a later genetic analysis, and the association was replicated in an independent cohort. An earlier analysis of approximately 600 of the donors showed that most TCR beta V segments appeared in productive rearrangements either about 87% or about 30% of the time, which broadly matched IMGT annotations. A total of 164 TCR beta chains were listed by the study as associated with cytomegalovirus. In vitro tests confirmed that three of the cytomegalovirus-associated TCR beta chains recognize cytomegalovirus antigens. In both the original and validation cohorts, the classifier was reported to diagnose cytomegalovirus status with high specificity and sensitivity. A further reported finding was that TCR beta sequences accurately predicted the HLA-A and HLA-B alleles for most subjects in the first cohort. A later analysis reported that several top co-occurrence clusters appeared linked to parvovirus B19, influenza, CMV and Epstein-Barr virus. For the cohort, immune exposure information was limited to CMV serostatus. The presence/absence analyses assumed that sequencing depth was roughly uniform across donors, and that assumption may not be true. Compared with the approximately 720-donor mean, donors in an Asian-associated ancestry cluster had fewer N-insertions in productive TCRs, according to a later genetic analysis.

Libraries were constructed by the immunoSEQ multiplex PCR assay. For the multiplex PCR, a mixture combining 60 forward primers for TCR Vbeta segments and 13 reverse primers for TCR Jbeta segments was used. Amplification of the CDR3 region of rearranged TCR beta genes was performed with a multiplex PCR assay on genomic DNA. On the Illumina HiSeq System, the amplified TCR beta libraries were sequenced as 87-base-pair reads. In the original analysis: A later analysis counted tens of millions of unique TCR beta chains across the approximately 700 repertoires, and some 12 million of these chains were shared by at least two donors. Raw reads were error-corrected and collapsed into unique sequences by a nearest-neighbor algorithm in which closely related sequences were merged to remove PCR and sequencing errors. V, D and J gene segments were assigned by aligning CDR3 sequences to IMGT reference sequences. For a sequence to be retained, a match of at least six nucleotides to both a V gene segment and a J gene segment was required. Rearrangements were called productive when the CDR3 lacked stop codons and stayed in frame with V and J; all others were non-productive. CDR3 was defined according to IMGT convention as the region running from the second conserved V-encoded cysteine to the conserved J-encoded phenylalanine. In an earlier analysis of 550 to 650 of the donors, sequences lacking an unambiguous match to a single V gene segment were excluded. An earlier analysis of 587 of the donors called V segments functional above 56.7% productive rearrangements and segregating when the between-donor standard deviation exceeded 5%. To diagnose cytomegalovirus status from the catalog of TCR beta chain sequences, a statistical classification framework was built. In a later analysis, V and J genes were assigned by comparing TCR nucleotide sequences against IMGT/GENE-DB human TR gene sequences. Using the TCRdist pipeline, a later analysis assigned CDR3 sequences along with most-parsimonious VDJ recombination scenarios. A later analysis defined each TCR beta chain by its CDR3 amino acid sequence plus V-gene family, and excluded reads lacking a unique V-gene family. As a way to deal with suspected cross-contamination and a sequencing artifact, a later analysis dropped 592 nucleotide sequences that were highly shared and had low generation probability. For each public chain, a later analysis derived a clonal expansion index from normalized ranks of inferred template counts within each repertoire. A later analysis computed generation probabilities with a VDJ recombination model fitted to out-of-frame rearrangements, and checked the results against IGoR. In a later analysis, TCR-TCR, TCR-HLA and TCR-CMV co-occurrence was scored with hypergeometric tests, and a repertoire-size bias correction was applied to TCR pairs. A later analysis estimated false discovery rates by permuting HLA or CMV assignments 20 times. A later analysis grouped co-occurring TCRs with DBSCAN, adding TCRdist sequence similarity when clustering within HLA-allele-positive subsets. Co-occurrence clustering excluded repertoires with fewer than 30,000 or more than 120,000 public chains, plus five with anomalous nucleotide sharing. This is the immuneACCESS table as TCRdb keeps it, with only in-frame sequences that have V and J called. A part of the clones is gone; compared with another copy, unresolved V genes explain less than half, and the rest is unexplained. Clone size and V and J calls were adopted from that table, with D and trimming inferred from the DNA. The sample contains some 140,000 clones, 73% of them found a single time. Over 1% of the sample goes to the ten largest clones.

This receptor was obtained from a woman aged 40 to 50 in good health and CMV-seronegative. In this chain, TRBV2 is recombined with TRBJ2-5; the D gene is unclear. Sequencing was carried out using PBMCs. The nucleotide sequence reads as follows: TGTGCCAGCACGGCAGGATTAGGCCAAGAGACCCAGTACTTC. Its protein is CASTAGLGQETQYF.